Shown below are 21 T cell receptor beta chains from a single sample sequenced in a study of T cell repertoires in cytomegalovirus infection (dated by TCRdb to the late 2010s). Their recognized antigens are unknown. Per the publication, the treatment or condition label means: in vitro stimulation with specific CMV peptide epitopes to enrich CMV-specific T cells. The sequencing machine was an Illumina HiSeq 1500. TCRdb reanalyzed the raw reads on its own, using fastp at Q25 for trimming and MiXCR for clone calling, and kept in-frame beta chains. Identical CDR3 proteins give one entry, which carries the most common genes and DNA. Within this sample are 250,000 to 300,000 distinct CDR3 sequences, with 20% to 25% of them counted one time only. Of the sample, approximately 19% falls within the top ten clones. The material sequenced was cultured PBMCs, taken from culture after CMV antigen stimulation. The receptors stem from a human donor in good health (CMV status not recorded). Some clones in this sample may be carry-over from other donors' samples.

The chain is built from TRBV11-2 and TRBJ2-1; 7 bases align to TRBD2. CDR3 size: 14 residues. J was trimmed by 6 bases and V by 4 bases; bases with no gene match: 6. CDR1 and CDR2 (germline): SGHAT, FQNNGV. CDR3 sequence reads: CASSSRGGSNEQFF. CDR3 in DNA: TGTGCCAGCAGCTCACGGGGCGGGAGCAATGAGCAGTTCTTC.

J is TRBJ2-1 and V is TRBV19; TRBD2 agrees at 8 bases. Germline assignment: CDR1 LNHDA and CDR2 SQIVND (reference sequence). Trimming took 6 bases from V and 9 from J; bases not matched to a gene: 13. This CDR3 spans 15 amino acids. The CDR3 spells CASSLLAVAGREQFF. In DNA, the CDR3 is TGTGCCAGTAGCCTACTAGCGGTAGCGGGGCGTGAGCAGTTCTTC. The variable domain in full, with the rest retrieved from reference TRBV19 and TRBJ2-1, is DGGITQSPKYLFRKEGQNVTLSCEQNLNHDAMYWYRQDPGQGLRLIYYSQIVNDFQKGDIAEGYSVSREKKESFPLTVTSAQKNPTAFYLCASSLLAVAGREQFFGPGTRLTVL.

This clonotype was seen repeatedly, ten times or more. The chain carries TRBV7-6 and TRBJ2-3; the D gene is possibly TRBD1 (5 bases). Germline CDR1 is SGHVS and CDR2 is FNYEAQ. There are 14 residues in the CDR3. V was pared by 2 bases and J by 2 bases, with 8 bases between. CDR3 DNA: TGTGCCAGCAGCTTAAAGGGGCCCACAGATACGCAGTATTTT. Protein product: CASSLKGPTDTQYF.

The table lists this clonotype with a few counts. The CDR3 loop reads CASSLASGGTGELFF. In DNA, the CDR3 is TGTGCCAGCAGCTTAGCCAGCGGAGGCACCGGGGAGCTGTTTTTT. This chain uses TRBV7-9 with TRBJ2-2, with a weak D call TRBD2 (5 bases). This CDR3 has 15 residues. V lost 0 bases to trimming and J lost 4 bases, with 9 bases between them. The germline gives CDR1 SEHNR, CDR2 FQNEAQ (reference sequence).

This clonotype was counted at least ten times. The chain couples TRBV7-2 to TRBJ2-5, with 9 bases that match TRBD2. Germline V CDR1 and CDR2: SGHTA, FQGNSA. V lost 1 base and J lost 3; bases outside the gene matches: 15. The CDR3 contains 19 residues. CDR3 bases: TGTGCCAGCAGCTTAGGGGGTCGGGCGGGAGGGCCATTGGAAGAGACCCAGTACTTC. Protein sequence: CASSLGGRAGGPLEETQYF.

The CDR3 here is CASSPSGARRTEQFF. CDR3 in DNA: TGTGCCAGCAGTCCCTCAGGGGCCCGACGGACTGAGCAGTTCTTC. The chain employs TRBV12-3 or TRBV12-4 and TRBJ2-1, with a tentative D call TRBD1 (6 bases). The length of the CDR3 is 15 residues. V lost 5 bases and J 9 bases, leaving 20 bases between the germline ends.

This chain uses TRBV10-2 with TRBJ2-7; 7 nucleotides match TRBD1. Germline CDR1 WSHSY, CDR2 SAAADI. CDR3 length: 14 amino acids. With 5 bases clipped from V and 4 bases from J, the junction kept 8 bases outside the gene matches. For the CDR3, the DNA is TGCGCCAGCAGTACACAGGGGAGTGTGTACGAGCAGTACTTC. It encodes CASSTQGSVYEQYF.

This clonotype was recorded at least ten times. The chain couples TRBV6-5 to TRBJ1-1; TRBD1 matches at 7 bases. Trimming cost V 2 bases and J 11 bases; bases outside gene matches: 23. CDR1 and CDR2 (germline): MNHEY, SVGAGI. CDR3 length: 18 residues. CDR3 DNA sequence: TGTGCCAGCAGTTACAGGACAGGAACACTGAAGGCACGATTTGGGGCTTTCTTT. Protein sequence: CASSYRTGTLKARFGAFF.

In its sample, this clonotype was seen a few times. The chain has TRBV3-1 and TRBJ2-5; D may match TRBD1 or TRBD2 (5 bases each). V lost 0 bases and J lost 5, with 10 bases in between. Per the germline V gene, CDR1 is LGHDT and CDR2 is YNNKEL (reference sequence). The CDR3 runs 14 residues. The CDR3: CASSQDVWGETQYF. The DNA of the CDR3 is TGTGCCAGCAGCCAAGATGTTTGGGGGGAGACCCAGTACTTC.

Ten or more counts support this clonotype. The chain has TRBV12-3 or TRBV12-4 and TRBJ1-5, with D unclear. V lost 6 bases to trimming and J lost 3 bases, with 15 bases between them. The CDR3 runs 15 residues. CDR3 in amino acids: CASSTSSGNNQPQHF. The CDR3 DNA sequence: TGTGCCAGCAGCACTAGCTCGGGGAACAATCAGCCCCAGCATTTT.

The rearrangement joins TRBV6-5 to TRBJ2-7; 9 bases are a match to TRBD1. The V gene's germline CDR1 is MNHEY and CDR2 SVGAGI. This CDR3 contains 16 residues. Germline trimming cut 2 bases from V and 5 bases from J; bases unmatched to any gene: 10. The CDR3 DNA reads TGTGCCAGCAGTTACAGGGGACAGGGCTTGAGGGACGAGCAGTACTTC. It specifies CASSYRGQGLRDEQYF.

This clonotype was counted a few times. V and J are TRBV7-9 and TRBJ1-1, with D uncertain. The V end was cut by 7 bases, the J end by 5 bases, with 14 bases between. The CDR3 is 13 amino acids. CDR1 is SEHNR, CDR2 FQNEAQ, per germline (reference sequence). The CDR3 loop is CASTFPGPTEAFF. The CDR3 DNA reads TGTGCCAGCACCTTTCCGGGCCCGACTGAAGCTTTCTTT.

A few counts support this clonotype. The chain links TRBV4-1 to TRBJ2-1, with no clear D. The V end was cut by 2 bases, the J end by 7 bases, with 6 bases between. This CDR3 has 12 residues. Germline V gene lookup returns CDR1 MGHRA and CDR2 YSYEKL. The CDR3 region has the DNA TGCGCCAGCAGCCAACTCGGTAATGAGCAGTTCTTC. Its protein product is CASSQLGNEQFF.

This chain connects TRBV27 to TRBJ1-5, with a possible D match to TRBD1 (5 bases). The ends were cut back, 4 bases at V and 2 bases at J, with 18 bases in the middle. The CDR3 covers 17 residues. Germline-derived CDR1 and CDR2 are MNHEY and SMNVEV (reference sequence). CDR3 bases: TGTGCCAGCAGTTCTTCACTGGGGCGGTTAGGCAATCAGCCCCAGCATTTT. Its translation: CASSSSLGRLGNQPQHF.

This chain connects TRBV11-2 to TRBJ2-5; weak D call: TRBD1 (5 bases). V lost 1 base and J 3 bases, leaving 9 bases between the germline ends. CDR1 is SGHAT and CDR2 is FQNNGV in the germline V gene. The CDR3 runs to 14 residues. The CDR3 sequence is CASSLAQGEETQYF. For the CDR3, the DNA is TGTGCCAGCAGCTTAGCTCAGGGTGAAGAGACCCAGTACTTC.

V and J are TRBV19 and TRBJ2-5, with D possibly TRBD1 on 6 matching bases. CDR1 and CDR2 from the germline V gene are LNHDA and SQIVND (reference sequence). The CDR3 runs 14 residues. Trimming removed 5 bases at V and 2 bases at J, with 12 bases between. CDR3 bases: TGTGCCAGTAGTCCCCTTGGACAGCAAGAGACCCAGTACTTC. As protein: CASSPLGQQETQYF.

In its sample, this clonotype was seen many times. The rearrangement joins TRBV7-2 to TRBJ2-3; D is tentatively TRBD1 or TRBD2 (5 bases each). The CDR3 length is 14 residues. V was shortened by 5 bases and J by 0 bases, with 9 bases between the two germline ends. Germline CDR1 reads SGHTA; CDR2 reads FQGNSA. The CDR3 protein is CASSIGASTDTQYF. The CDR3 nucleotides are TGTGCCAGCAGCATCGGGGCTAGCACAGATACGCAGTATTTT.

In its sample, this clonotype was seen many times. CDR3 sequence (DNA): TGTGCCAGCAGCTCACAGGTCACCTACGAGCAGTACGTC. This sequence encodes CASSSQVTYEQYV. The chain is built from TRBV7-2 and TRBJ2-7; a possible D gene is TRBD1 (5 bases). Germline-derived CDR1 and CDR2 are SGHTA and FQGNSA. Trimming cost V 4 bases and J 2 bases, with 9 bases left between them. The CDR3 is 13 residues long.

This chain uses TRBV28 with TRBJ1-4; D perhaps matches TRBD1 (6 bases). This CDR3 has 15 residues. CDR1 and CDR2 (germline): MDHEN, SYDVKM. V lost 8 bases to trimming and J lost 8 bases, with 21 bases between them. CDR3 in DNA: TGTGCCAGCGGGGGGGGGGGGCGTCTGGAAGAAAAACTGTTTTTT. Amino acid sequence: CASGGGGRLEEKLFF.

In its sample, this clonotype was seen many times. This chain joins TRBV4-1 and TRBJ2-3; D is possibly TRBD1 or TRBD2 (5 bases each). Trimming removed 4 bases at V and 4 bases at J, with 18 bases between. The CDR3 covers 16 residues. CDR1 is MGHRA and CDR2 is YSYEKL in the germline V gene. CDR3 sequence: CASSPQTAWGSDTQYF. The CDR3 DNA reads as TGCGCCAGCAGCCCTCAGACGGCGTGGGGGTCAGATACGCAGTATTTT.

There are a few counts of this clonotype. This chain links TRBV7-2 with TRBJ2-3; maybe TRBD2 (6 bases). The V end was cut by 2 bases, the J end by 6 bases, with 15 bases between. CDR1 and CDR2 from the germline V gene are SGHTA and FQGNSA. The CDR3 contains 15 residues. The CDR3 sequence: CASSLRFWGEDTQYF. CDR3 nucleotide sequence: TGTGCCAGCAGCTTAAGATTCTGGGGGGAGGATACGCAGTATTTT.